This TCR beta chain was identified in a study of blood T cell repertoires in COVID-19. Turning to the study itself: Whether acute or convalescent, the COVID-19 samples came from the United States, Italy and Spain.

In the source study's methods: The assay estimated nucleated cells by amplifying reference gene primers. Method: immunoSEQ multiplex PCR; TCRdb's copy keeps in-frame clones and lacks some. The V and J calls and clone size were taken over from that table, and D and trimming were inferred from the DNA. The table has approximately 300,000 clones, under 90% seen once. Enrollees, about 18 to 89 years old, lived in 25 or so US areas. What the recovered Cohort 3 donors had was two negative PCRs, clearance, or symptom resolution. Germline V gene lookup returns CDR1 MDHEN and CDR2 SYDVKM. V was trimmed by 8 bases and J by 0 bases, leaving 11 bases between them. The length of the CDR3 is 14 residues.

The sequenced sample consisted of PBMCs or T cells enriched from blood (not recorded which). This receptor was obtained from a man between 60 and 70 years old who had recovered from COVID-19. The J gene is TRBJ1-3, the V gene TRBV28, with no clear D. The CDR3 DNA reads TGTGCCAGCCAACCATCAGACTCTGGAAACACCATATATTTT. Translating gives CASQPSDSGNTIYF.